The 31 T cell receptor beta chains presented below share a single source sample, sequenced in a study of CD8+CD57+ T cells in acquired aplastic anemia. Whoever was chosen for sequencing had shown CD8+CD57+ cell expansion by flow cytometry. Genomic DNA provided the template from which TCR beta VDJ and CDR3 profiles were obtained. Each CDR3 protein is one row after TCRdb ran MiXCR on the reads. Of roughly 290,000 distinct CDR3 sequences in the sample, approximately 60% were seen once. Sequencing was performed on sorted CD4+, CD8+, or CD8+CD57+ T cells (not recorded which) from PBMCs. The receptors come from a human donor with aplastic anemia.

The chain links TRBV27 to TRBJ2-1; D remains ambiguous. This CDR3 has 15 amino acids. V was trimmed by 2 bases and J by 4 bases, leaving 12 bases between them. The germline V gene encodes CDR1 MNHEY and CDR2 SMNVEV (reference sequence). CDR3: CASSLEIGSYNEQFF. CDR3 nucleotides: TGTGCCAGCAGTTTAGAAATCGGCTCTTACAATGAGCAGTTCTTC.

The chain is built from TRBV19 and TRBJ2-3; TRBD1 is a possible D gene (6 bases). The CDR3 spans 13 residues. Germline V gives CDR1 LNHDA, CDR2 SQIVND (reference sequence). Trimming took off 6 bases at V and 6 bases at J, with 13 bases between the two ends. CDR3 nucleotides: TGTGCCAGTAGGGGACAACCCGCGGATACGCAGTATTTT. Residues: CASRGQPADTQYF.

V is TRBV20-1 and J is TRBJ2-2; maybe TRBD1 (6 bases). Trimming left V 0 bases short and J 8 bases short, with 13 bases between. Germline CDR1 and CDR2: DFQATT and SNEGSKA (reference sequence). The CDR3 is made up of 14 amino acids. The CDR3 protein is CSARDQGPRGELFF. The CDR3 DNA is TGCAGTGCTAGAGATCAGGGGCCCAGGGGGGAGCTGTTTTTT.

J is TRBJ1-2 and V is TRBV20-1; no clear D gene. The V end was cut by 5 bases, the J end by 2 bases, with 9 bases between. The CDR3 is 12 residues long. The germline V gene encodes CDR1 DFQATT and CDR2 SNEGSKA (reference sequence). The CDR3 DNA reads TGCAGTGCTCCGGACTTGAACTATGGCTACACCTTC. Protein product: CSAPDLNYGYTF.

This clonotype was observed at least ten times. The chain joins TRBV7-8 to TRBJ2-1; TRBD1 is a possible D gene (5 bases). Germline assignment: CDR1 SGHVS and CDR2 FQNEAQ. Deletions cut 4 bases from V and 5 bases from J, with 12 bases between. This CDR3 region has 14 residues. The CDR3 loop is CASSYQGRHNEQFF. Here the CDR3 DNA reads TGTGCCAGCAGCTACCAGGGTCGGCACAATGAGCAGTTCTTC.

Note on this clonotype: One end of the junction does not line up with germline, which may come from a read error. The chain combines TRBV7-3 with TRBJ2-1; D unresolved. Germline V CDR1 and CDR2: SGHTA, FQGTGA. CDR3 length equals 12 residues. CDR3 bases: TGCGCCAGCATAAACCCAGGCGATGAGCAGTTCTTC. Amino acids: CASINPGDEQFF. The full variable domain, rest sourced from reference TRBV7-3 and TRBJ2-1, is GAGVSQTPSNKVTEKGKYVELRCDPISGHTALYWYRQSLGQGPEFLIYFQGTGAADDSGLPNDRFFAVRPEGSVSTLKIQRTERGDSAVYLCASINPGDEQFFGPGTRLTVL.

In this sample, this clonotype turned up a few times. A clone one base away is much larger, so this may be a read error. V usage is TRBV12-3 or TRBV12-4 and J usage is TRBJ2-2, with 9 bases lining up with TRBD1. This CDR3 is built from 14 residues. Here the CDR3 reads CASRGQGGTGELVF. CDR3 DNA sequence: TGTGCCAGCAGGGGACAGGGAGGTACCGGGGAGCTGGTTTTT.

With regard to this clonotype: The conserved final phenylalanine or tryptophan is absent from the CDR3, which likely points to a read error. The rearrangement links TRBV5-6 to TRBJ2-2; D gene unclear. Germline CDR1 is SGHDT and CDR2 is YYEEEE. The CDR3 length is 16 residues. Here the CDR3 reads CASSLGSGLNTGELFS. The CDR3 coding sequence is TGTGCCAGCAGCTTGGGGTCGGGTTTGAACACCGGAGAGCTGTTTTCT.

This clonotype occurred once. V gene TRBV5-1 combines with J gene TRBJ1-4; D is ambiguous. Trimming left V 4 bases short and J 3 bases short, with 16 bases between. The CDR3 loop spans 16 amino acids. CDR1 and CDR2 (germline): SGHRS, YFSETQ. The CDR3 protein is CASSPIFRLANEKLFF. For the CDR3, the DNA is TGCGCCAGCAGCCCCATTTTCCGGCTCGCTAATGAAAAACTGTTTTTT.

This clonotype has a single count. This sequence joins TRBV11-2 and TRBJ2-5; 10 bases line up with TRBD2. The V gene's germline CDR1 is SGHAT and CDR2 FQNNGV. V shed 1 base and J 12 bases; nucleotides not matched to a gene: 2. The CDR3 covers 12 residues. CDR3: CASSLVGLAEYF. As DNA, the CDR3 is TGTGCCAGCAGCTTAGTCGGACTAGCGGAGTACTTC.

This clonotype was seen once. The chain carries TRBV25-1 and TRBJ1-1; perhaps TRBD1 as D (5 bases). V was shortened by 0 bases and J by 5 bases, with 13 bases between the two germline ends. CDR1 and CDR2 (germline): MGHDK, SYGVNS. This CDR3 region has 15 residues. The CDR3 nucleotides are TGTGCCAGCAGTGAATACAGGGCCAAAAGAACTGAAGCTTTCTTT. Its translation is CASSEYRAKRTEAFF. The complete variable domain, with remaining parts taken from reference TRBV25-1 and TRBJ1-1, reads EADIYQTPRYLVIGTGKKITLECSQTMGHDKMYWYQQDPGMELHLIHYSYGVNSTEKGDLSSESTVSRIRTEHFPLTLESARPSHTSQYLCASSEYRAKRTEAFFGQGTRLTVV.

J is TRBJ1-1 and V is TRBV6-1; no clear D gene. With 5 bases removed from V and 12 bases from J, the gap between germline ends came to 7 bases. Looked up from germline, CDR1 is MNHNS and CDR2 is SASEGT. The CDR3 has 9 amino acids. For the CDR3, the DNA is TGTGCCAGCAGTTACTCGACTTTCTTT. Protein sequence: CASSYSTFF.

This clonotype was seen repeatedly, ten times or more. The genes are TRBV5-4 and TRBJ1-2; no reliable D call. V was pared by 0 bases and J by 0 bases, with 9 bases between. CDR1 SGHNT and CDR2 YYREEE come from the germline V gene (reference sequence). CDR3 length: 15 amino acids. Here the CDR3 DNA reads TGTGCCAGCAGCTTGGTGGGGAGAACTAACTATGGCTACACCTTC. Its translation is CASSLVGRTNYGYTF.

This clonotype was seen at least ten times. This chain links TRBV5-6 with TRBJ1-5; possibly TRBD1 for D (5 bases). V was cut by 1 base and J by 3 bases, with 11 bases left in between. CDR1 is SGHDT and CDR2 is YYEEEE in the germline V gene. CDR3 length: 15 amino acids. This CDR3 reads CASSLTGYDNQPQHF. The DNA of the CDR3 is TGTGCCAGCAGCTTGACAGGCTATGACAATCAGCCCCAGCATTTT.

V usage is TRBV6-1 and J usage is TRBJ2-7; D call uncertain. V shed 4 bases and J shed 2 bases, with 12 bases lying between them. In germline, CDR1 is MNHNS, CDR2 SASEGT. The CDR3 covers 14 residues. The CDR3 region is CASSGTAYPYEQYF. Written as DNA, the CDR3 is TGTGCCAGCAGTGGAACAGCATACCCCTACGAGCAGTACTTC.

J is TRBJ1-5 and V is TRBV6-5, with D unresolved. Germline V gene data show CDR1 as MNHEY and CDR2 as SVGAGI. The V end lost 5 bases, the J end lost 0 bases, and 20 bases lay between the germline ends. The CDR3 sequence is 18 residues long. Here the CDR3 DNA reads TGTGCCAGCAGTGCCTACCCTTCGGGGAAACATAGCAATCAGCCCCAGCATTTT. Encoded protein: CASSAYPSGKHSNQPQHF.

This clonotype was seen ten or more times. V and J are TRBV12-3 or TRBV12-4 and TRBJ1-6, with 8 bases lining up with TRBD1. The V gene end was trimmed by 6 bases and the J gene end by 0 bases; junction bases not matched to a gene: 7. The CDR3 is made up of 17 amino acids. The DNA of the CDR3 is TGTGCCAGCAGCCAGACAGGGGCCAGCTCCTATAATTCACCCCTCCACTTT. Translating it yields CASSQTGASSYNSPLHF.

The chain couples TRBV7-9 to TRBJ1-2; D is uncertain. The ends were cut back, 3 bases at V and 4 bases at J, with 15 bases in the middle. Germline V gene lookup returns CDR1 SEHNR and CDR2 FQNEAQ (reference sequence). The CDR3 is made up of 15 amino acids. In nucleotides, the CDR3 is TGTGCCAGCAGCTTTTCGACCCCCGTGGGCTATGGCTACACCTTC. Its translation is CASSFSTPVGYGYTF.

CDR3 DNA: TGTGCCAGCAGAGACGGGTACACTGAAGCTTTCTTT. The encoded protein is CASRDGYTEAFF. V and J are TRBV6-4 and TRBJ1-1; D not certain. V lost 6 bases and J 3 bases, leaving 8 bases between the germline ends. The CDR3 is 12 residues long. From germline, CDR1 is MRHNA and CDR2 SNTAGT.

For this clonotype: This likely comes from a read error, as the CDR3 has no conserved phenylalanine or tryptophan at its end. The CDR3 is CASSQGTGGNNQPQHL. CDR3 nucleotides: TGTGCCAGCTCACAAGGGACAGGGGGAAACAATCAGCCCCAGCATCTT. V usage is TRBV24-1 and J usage is TRBJ1-5, with 11 bases lining up with TRBD1. There are 16 residues in the CDR3. Germline CDR1 and CDR2: KGHDR and SFDVKD. The trim removed 11 bases at V and 3 bases at J, leaving 11 bases unmatched.

The sample holds one count of this clonotype. The chain couples TRBV25-1 to TRBJ2-3, with 12 bases fitting TRBD2. V was clipped by 1 base and J by 5 bases; unmatched bases: 4. Germline V CDR1 and CDR2: MGHDK, SYGVNS. CDR3 length: 16 amino acids. CDR3 sequence reads: CASSESSGRAVDTQYF. Here the CDR3 DNA reads TGTGCCAGCAGTGAATCTAGCGGGAGGGCCGTAGATACGCAGTATTTT.

V is TRBV9 and J is TRBJ1-6, with 7 nucleotides matching TRBD1. The CDR3 spans 14 residues. V lost 6 bases and J lost 8; bases outside the gene matches: 8. Germline V lookup: CDR1 SGDLS, CDR2 YYNGEE. The DNA for the CDR3 is TGTGCCAGCAACCGACAGGGAAGCGATTCACCCCTCCACTTT. As protein: CASNRQGSDSPLHF.

This clonotype was observed many times. This rearrangement joins TRBV6-5 to TRBJ2-3; no reliable D call. CDR3 size: 14 residues. V lost 2 bases to trimming and J lost 2 bases, with 8 bases between them. The germline CDR1 and CDR2 sequences are MNHEY and SVGAGI. CDR3 in amino acids: CASSYGLFTDTQYF. CDR3 coding DNA: TGTGCCAGCAGTTACGGTCTTTTCACAGATACGCAGTATTTT.

The rearrangement links TRBV10-3 to TRBJ2-7; the match to TRBD1 covers 8 bases. Losses at the gene ends were 4 bases for V and 0 bases for J; bases not matched to a gene: 5. CDR3 size: 15 residues. Germline V gene lookup returns CDR1 ENHRY and CDR2 SYGVKD. In nucleotides, the CDR3 is TGTGCCATCAGTGTAGGGCAGGGGGCCTCCTACGAGCAGTACTTC. As protein: CAISVGQGASYEQYF.

This clonotype occurred once. J is TRBJ2-5 and V is TRBV15; 10 nucleotides align to TRBD1. V lost 4 bases to trimming and J lost 4 bases; unmatched junction nucleotides: 6. The length of the CDR3 is 15 residues. Germline V CDR1 and CDR2: LNHNV, YYDKDF (reference sequence). CDR3 nucleotides: TGTGCCACCAGCATCCTGGACAGGGGGAGAGAGACCCAGTACTTC. Its translation: CATSILDRGRETQYF.

The rearrangement joins TRBV19 to TRBJ1-5; 10 positions agree with TRBD1. The CDR3 covers 17 residues. Germline trimming cut 6 bases from V and 2 bases from J; bases unmatched to any gene: 10. Germline CDR1 is LNHDA and CDR2 is SQIVND (reference sequence). CDR3 nucleotide sequence: TGTGCCAGTAGCACCGGGACAGGGGATTTTGGCAATCAGCCCCAGCATTTT. Its translation: CASSTGTGDFGNQPQHF.

The rearrangement links TRBV14 to TRBJ1-2; TRBD1 agrees at 9 bases. The germline gives CDR1 SGHDN, CDR2 FVKESK. Losses at the gene ends were 0 bases for V and 7 bases for J; bases not matched to a gene: 3. The CDR3 contains 14 residues. The CDR3 is CASSQDRQGGGYTF. The CDR3 nucleotides are TGTGCCAGCAGCCAAGATCGACAGGGGGGTGGCTACACCTTC.

Many counts were recorded for this clonotype. This chain connects TRBV19 to TRBJ1-2; D may be TRBD1 (5 bases). Trimming left V 3 bases short and J 4 bases short, with 12 bases between. Germline V gene lookup returns CDR1 LNHDA and CDR2 SQIVND (reference sequence). This CDR3 region has 14 residues. This CDR3 is CASSMGVSGYGYTF. CDR3 DNA sequence: TGTGCCAGTAGTATGGGGGTTTCCGGCTATGGCTACACCTTC.

The rearrangement links TRBV5-6 to TRBJ2-1; D gene unclear. The V gene lost 1 base and the J gene lost 6 bases, with 5 bases spanning the gap. Germline V gene sequence: CDR1 SGHDT, CDR2 YYEEEE. The CDR3 has 12 amino acids. The CDR3 DNA follows: TGTGCCAGCAGCTTGCAAGTCAATGAGCAGTTCTTC. This encodes CASSLQVNEQFF.

With regard to this clonotype: Given a much more abundant clone one base away, this may be a read error. The chain employs TRBV27 and TRBJ1-2, with D possibly being TRBD1 (6 bases). This CDR3 region has 12 residues. V was cut by 4 bases and J by 8 bases, with 11 bases left in between. The germline CDR1 and CDR2 sequences are MNHEY and SMNVEV (reference sequence). Written as DNA, the CDR3 is TGTGCCAGCAGTTCATCAGGGACAGGCTACACCTTC. This translates into CASSSSGTGYTF.

This chain joins TRBV25-1 and TRBJ2-1, with 8 bases fitting TRBD2. Looked up from germline, CDR1 is MGHDK and CDR2 is SYGVNS. The CDR3 runs 17 residues. V lost 3 bases, J lost 2 bases, and 9 bases stayed unmatched. CDR3 sequence: CASSDGRGGYPYNEQFF. CDR3 DNA: TGTGCCAGCAGTGATGGTCGGGGGGGTTACCCCTACAATGAGCAGTTCTTC.